Below are 9 T cell receptor beta chains sequenced from a single sample in a study of T cell changes during pregnancy in multiple sclerosis. Repertoires were generated with immunoSEQ multiplex PCR, while TCRdb's copy carries only in-frame clones and drops some. The profile shows some 70,000 clones, approximately 90% of them singletons. The input for sequencing was peripheral blood, taken in the third trimester of pregnancy. Receptor source: a female donor with multiple sclerosis, enrolled in a pregnancy study.

The genes are TRBV27 and TRBJ1-4; 8 bases are shared with TRBD1. The germline V gene has CDR1 MNHEY and CDR2 SMNVEV (reference sequence). CDR3 size: 17 residues. Trimming removed 4 bases from V and 5 bases from J; junction bases left unmatched: 12. CDR3 protein: CASSSGQGERPNEKLFF. CDR3 bases: TGTGCCAGCAGTTCTGGACAGGGAGAGAGGCCCAATGAAAAACTGTTTTTT.

This chain connects TRBV14 to TRBJ2-1; weak D call: TRBD2 (6 bases). This CDR3 has 18 residues. V was pared by 2 bases and J by 6 bases, with 23 bases between. CDR1 is SGHDN, CDR2 FVKESK, per germline. For the CDR3, the DNA is TGTGCCAGCAGCCAAACGGGACTTAAGACGCGTGGGCCCAATGAGCAGTTCTTC. Translated, it gives CASSQTGLKTRGPNEQFF.

The chain recombines TRBV7-7 with TRBJ2-5, with 10 bases lining up with TRBD2. Germline CDR1 and CDR2: SSHAT and FNYEAQ (reference sequence). Trimming took 6 bases from V and 11 from J; bases not matched to a gene: 9. This CDR3 comprises 13 residues. CDR3 in DNA: TGTGCCAGCAGTCCCGGGGAGCGGGGGGGGCAGTACTTC. It codes for CASSPGERGGQYF. The complete variable domain, with remaining parts taken from reference TRBV7-7 and TRBJ2-5, reads GAGVSQSPRYKVTKRGQDVTLRCDPISSHATLYWYQQALGQGPEFLTYFNYEAQPDKSGLPSDRFSAERPEGSISTLTIQRTEQRDSAMYRCASSPGERGGQYFGPGTRLLVL.

The sample holds one count of this clone. V gene TRBV4-3 combines with J gene TRBJ2-1, with 9 nucleotides matching TRBD2. Trimming took 1 base from V and 2 from J; bases not matched to a gene: 9. This CDR3 is built from 18 residues. Per germline, CDR1 LGHNA and CDR2 YSLEER. The DNA for the CDR3 is TGCGCCAGCAGCCAAGGGCGGGCGGGGGGGCGCCCCTACAATGAGCAGTTCTTC. Amino acids: CASSQGRAGGRPYNEQFF.

This chain uses TRBV5-1 with TRBJ2-3; a weak D match, TRBD1 (7 bases). The V and J ends lost 0 bases and 4 bases respectively, with 12 bases between them. Looked up from germline, CDR1 is SGHRS and CDR2 is YFSETQ. This CDR3 region has 15 residues. DNA of the CDR3: TGCGCCAGCAGCTTGGGACAGGGAGGTGCAGATACGCAGTATTTT. As protein: CASSLGQGGADTQYF.

The chain couples TRBV4-3 to TRBJ2-3; 8 nucleotides agree with TRBD2. Germline values: CDR1 LGHNA, CDR2 YSLEER. V gave up 4 bases and J gave up 5 bases; unmatched junction bases: 17. This CDR3 has 18 residues. CDR3 residues: CASSPSGGGIVYGDTQYF. The CDR3 DNA reads as TGCGCCAGCAGCCCAAGCGGGGGTGGGATCGTTTACGGAGATACGCAGTATTTT.

This chain joins TRBV9 and TRBJ2-7; possible D gene TRBD2, 6 bases. The CDR3 totals 14 residues. V shed 4 bases and J shed 0 bases, with 11 bases lying between them. In germline, CDR1 is SGDLS, CDR2 YYNGEE. CDR3 coding DNA: TGTGCCAGCAGCCCCCGGGGAGGCTCCTACGAGCAGTACTTC. It encodes CASSPRGGSYEQYF.

The chain joins TRBV4-3 to TRBJ1-1; TRBD1 aligns across 8 bases. The CDR3 spans 13 residues. The germline gives CDR1 LGHNA, CDR2 YSLEER. V was clipped by 2 bases and J by 6 bases; unmatched bases: 2. DNA for the CDR3: TGCGCCAGCAGCCAACTGACAGGGGCTGAAGCTTTCTTT. Amino acids: CASSQLTGAEAFF.

The chain has TRBV2 and TRBJ2-2; 10 bases are a match to TRBD2. CDR1 is SNHLY and CDR2 is FYNNEI in the germline V gene. The ends lost 7 bases at V and 5 bases at J; junction bases unmatched: 7. There are 15 residues in the CDR3. CDR3 sequence (DNA): TGTGCCAGCAAGGAAACTAGCGGGGAAACCGGGGAGCTGTTTTTT. It yields the protein CASKETSGETGELFF. The full variable domain, its missing parts supplied by reference TRBV2 and TRBJ2-2, is EPEVTQTPSHQVTQMGQEVILRCVPISNHLYFYWYRQILGQKVEFLVSFYNNEISEKSEIFDDQFSVERPDGSNFTLKIRSTKLEDSAMYFCASKETSGETGELFFGEGSRLTVL.